These 19 T cell receptor beta chains were sequenced from one sample in a study of cytomegalovirus exposure and HLA in healthy donors. Primers included in the PCR were 60 Vbeta and 13 Jbeta primers. Here immunoSEQ multiplex PCR was the method, and the copy in TCRdb shows in-frame clones only, minus some. The table includes roughly 81,000 clones, 60% to 85% detected once. Sequenced input: PBMCs. The source is a boy between 10 and 17 years old in good health and CMV-seronegative.

The gene calls are TRBV4-3 and TRBJ2-7; tentative D call: TRBD2 (5 bases). Germline V lookup: CDR1 LGHNA, CDR2 YSLEER. The germline V and J ends were trimmed by 0 bases and 2 bases, with 8 bases remaining between them. This CDR3 is 14 amino acids long. The chain's CDR3 is CASSQDDGTYEQYF. For the CDR3, the DNA is TGCGCCAGCAGCCAAGACGACGGGACCTACGAGCAGTACTTC.

This chain connects TRBV5-1 to TRBJ1-5; no clear D gene. Germline CDR1 is SGHRS and CDR2 is YFSETQ. This CDR3 region has 12 residues. The V gene lost 4 bases and the J gene lost 9 bases, with 11 bases spanning the gap. As DNA, the CDR3 is TGCGCCAGCAGCCCTGACGGAGGGCCCCAGCATTTT. Translating gives CASSPDGGPQHF. The whole variable domain, filled in from reference TRBV5-1 and TRBJ1-5, reads KAGVTQTPRYLIKTRGQQVTLSCSPISGHRSVSWYQQTPGQGLQFLFEYFSETQRNKGNFPGRFSGRQFSNSRSEMNVSTLELGDSALYLCASSPDGGPQHFGDGTRLSIL.

The rearrangement links TRBV19 to TRBJ2-2; a possible D gene is TRBD2 (5 bases). The CDR3 is 14 amino acids. Germline V CDR1 and CDR2: LNHDA, SQIVND (reference sequence). Trimming took off 5 bases at V and 5 bases at J, with 12 bases between the two ends. The CDR3 DNA is TGTGCCAGTAGTTCGGGGTATTCGACCGGGGAGCTGTTTTTT. Encoded protein: CASSSGYSTGELFF.

This rearrangement joins TRBV6-4 to TRBJ2-1; 7 bases fit TRBD1. Trimming cost V 4 bases and J 0 bases; bases outside gene matches: 0. The germline V gene encodes CDR1 MRHNA and CDR2 SNTAGT. The length of the CDR3 is 14 residues. The CDR3 nucleotides read TGTGCCAGCAGTGCAGGGGGCTCCTACAATGAGCAGTTCTTC. It encodes CASSAGGSYNEQFF.

This chain uses TRBV28 with TRBJ2-5, with D possibly matching TRBD2 (6 bases). Germline values: CDR1 MDHEN, CDR2 SYDVKM. This CDR3 is built from 14 residues. Trimming stripped 6 bases from V and 5 bases from J, with 16 bases between. The CDR3 DNA reads as TGTGCCAGCAGGCCGGACTTAGCGGTGGAGACCCAGTACTTC. Translation: CASRPDLAVETQYF. Filled out from reference TRBV28 and TRBJ2-5, the complete variable domain reads DVKVTQSSRYLVKRTGEKVFLECVQDMDHENMFWYRQDPGLGLRLIYFSYDVKMKEKGDIPEGYSVSREKKERFSLILESASTNQTSMYLCASRPDLAVETQYFGPGTRLLVL.

This rearrangement joins TRBV30 to TRBJ2-6; 8 nucleotides align to TRBD1. Germline V gene lookup returns CDR1 GTSNPN and CDR2 SVGIG (reference sequence). V lost 3 bases and J lost 0; bases outside the gene matches: 16. This CDR3 has 20 amino acids. The CDR3 is CAWRKSLLDRGPSGANVLTF. The DNA for the CDR3 is TGTGCCTGGAGGAAATCCTTGCTAGACAGGGGACCCTCTGGGGCCAACGTCCTGACTTTC.

The chain employs TRBV6-1 and TRBJ1-2; the match to TRBD1 covers 11 bases. CDR3 length equals 12 residues. V was clipped by 11 bases and J by 3 bases; unmatched bases: 2. The germline V gene has CDR1 MNHNS and CDR2 SASEGT. CDR3 sequence: CAGQGADYGYTF. The CDR3 DNA reads as TGTGCCGGACAGGGGGCCGACTATGGCTACACCTTC.

The J gene is TRBJ2-1, the V gene TRBV4-3; no clear D. The V end was cut by 3 bases, the J end by 8 bases, with 5 bases between. Germline V CDR1 and CDR2: LGHNA, YSLEER. CDR3 length: 11 amino acids. The DNA of the CDR3 is TGCGCCAGCAGCCAGGGCGATGAGCAGTTCTTC. Protein sequence: CASSQGDEQFF.

CDR3 sequence (DNA): TGTGCCAGCAGCGTAGTAGTTTCGGGGGATACGCAGTATTTT. Amino acids: CASSVVVSGDTQYF. The chain couples TRBV9 to TRBJ2-3; tentative D call: TRBD2 (5 bases). This CDR3 is 14 amino acids long. V was shortened by 0 bases and J by 6 bases, with 11 bases between the two germline ends. From germline, CDR1 is SGDLS and CDR2 YYNGEE.

The rearrangement joins TRBV27 to TRBJ1-4; possible D gene TRBD1, 6 bases. The germline V and J ends were trimmed by 5 bases and 0 bases, with 10 bases remaining between them. Germline loops: CDR1 MNHEY, CDR2 SMNVEV (reference sequence). The CDR3 runs to 15 residues. The CDR3 is CASSKRTATNEKLFF. In nucleotides, the CDR3 is TGTGCCAGCAGTAAAAGGACAGCAACTAATGAAAAACTGTTTTTT. The full variable domain, rest sourced from reference TRBV27 and TRBJ1-4, is EAQVTQNPRYLITVTGKKLTVTCSQNMNHEYMSWYRQDPGLGLRQIYYSMNVEVTDKGDVPEGYKVSRKEKRNFPLILESPSPNQTSLYFCASSKRTATNEKLFFGSGTQLSVL.

This clone was observed once. This sequence joins TRBV27 and TRBJ2-1, with no clear D. The CDR3 spans 10 residues. The germline CDR1 and CDR2 sequences are MNHEY and SMNVEV (reference sequence). The ends were cut back, 11 bases at V and 13 bases at J, with 15 bases in the middle. The CDR3 DNA reads TGTGCCGCTGGCGGTCCATATCAGTTCTTC. This sequence encodes CAAGGPYQFF.

The chain recombines TRBV4-3 with TRBJ2-1; 8 nucleotides line up with TRBD1. Germline V gene lookup returns CDR1 LGHNA and CDR2 YSLEER. The CDR3 extends over 16 amino acids. The V gene end was trimmed by 0 bases and the J gene end by 4 bases; junction bases not matched to a gene: 5. The CDR3: CASSQDPQGAYNEQFF. CDR3 nucleotides: TGCGCCAGCAGCCAAGATCCCCAGGGGGCTTACAATGAGCAGTTCTTC.

This rearrangement joins TRBV7-9 to TRBJ2-1; TRBD1 agrees at 9 bases. J lost 4 bases, V lost 4 bases, and 2 bases had no gene match. CDR3 length: 14 residues. CDR1 and CDR2 (germline): SEHNR, FQNEAQ (reference sequence). Written as DNA, the CDR3 is TGTGCCAGCAGCTCCGGGACAGGGTACAATGAGCAGTTCTTC. It codes for CASSSGTGYNEQFF. Full variable domain (outside the CDR3, taken from reference TRBV7-9 and TRBJ2-1): DTGVSQNPRHKITKRGQNVTFRCDPISEHNRLYWYRQTLGQGPEFLTYFQNEAQLEKSRLLSDRFSAERPKGSFSTLEIQRTEQGDSAMYLCASSSGTGYNEQFFGPGTRLTVL.

The chain couples TRBV25-1 to TRBJ2-1; 11 bases map to TRBD2. After removal of 1 base from V and 6 bases from J, the junction contained 5 bases not matched to a gene. CDR1 is MGHDK and CDR2 is SYGVNS in the germline V gene. This CDR3 is built from 16 residues. The CDR3 DNA follows: TGTGCCAGCAGTGAATTGGGACTAGCGGCACTCAATGAGCAGTTCTTC. Translation gives CASSELGLAALNEQFF.

This clone was observed a few times. The chain uses TRBV7-8 and TRBJ1-3; D is unclear. The CDR3 spans 14 residues. Germline loops: CDR1 SGHVS, CDR2 FQNEAQ. V was trimmed by 0 bases and J by 0 bases, leaving 3 bases between them. CDR3 sequence: CASSLAFSGNTIYF. The CDR3 nucleotides are TGTGCCAGCAGCTTAGCCTTCTCTGGAAACACCATATATTTT.

The count of this clone is one. The rearrangement links TRBV5-6 to TRBJ1-2; perhaps TRBD1 as D (6 bases). Germline V gene sequence: CDR1 SGHDT, CDR2 YYEEEE. V lost 6 bases to trimming and J lost 4 bases, with 22 bases between them. This CDR3 spans 16 amino acids. CDR3 residues: CASTSQPKGHVYGYTF. The CDR3 DNA is TGTGCCAGCACCTCACAACCAAAGGGACACGTCTATGGCTACACCTTC.

This chain joins TRBV4-2 and TRBJ2-7; 7 nucleotides line up with TRBD1. CDR1 and CDR2 from the germline V gene are LGHNA and YNFKEQ. This CDR3 has 16 residues. V was pared by 2 bases and J by 6 bases, with 13 bases of the junction left unmatched. The CDR3 here is CASSQKGGQPWPEQYF. Here the CDR3 DNA reads TGTGCCAGCAGCCAAAAAGGGGGACAGCCTTGGCCCGAGCAGTACTTC.

The rearrangement joins TRBV7-2 to TRBJ2-7; 8 nucleotides line up with TRBD2. V gave up 1 base and J gave up 3 bases; unmatched junction bases: 8. Germline V gives CDR1 SGHTA, CDR2 FQGNSA. The CDR3 is 16 residues long. The CDR3 coding sequence is TGTGCCAGCAGCTTAGGACGGGGGGGGCTCGGCTACGAGCAGTACTTC. Amino acid sequence: CASSLGRGGLGYEQYF.

The chain carries TRBV15 and TRBJ2-3; D unresolved. Germline CDR1 and CDR2: LNHNV and YYDKDF (reference sequence). This CDR3 region has 15 residues. V was cut by 0 bases and J by 2 bases, with 9 bases left in between. The CDR3 sequence: CATSREASSTDTQYF. The CDR3, as DNA: TGTGCCACCAGCAGAGAAGCGAGCTCCACAGATACGCAGTATTTT.